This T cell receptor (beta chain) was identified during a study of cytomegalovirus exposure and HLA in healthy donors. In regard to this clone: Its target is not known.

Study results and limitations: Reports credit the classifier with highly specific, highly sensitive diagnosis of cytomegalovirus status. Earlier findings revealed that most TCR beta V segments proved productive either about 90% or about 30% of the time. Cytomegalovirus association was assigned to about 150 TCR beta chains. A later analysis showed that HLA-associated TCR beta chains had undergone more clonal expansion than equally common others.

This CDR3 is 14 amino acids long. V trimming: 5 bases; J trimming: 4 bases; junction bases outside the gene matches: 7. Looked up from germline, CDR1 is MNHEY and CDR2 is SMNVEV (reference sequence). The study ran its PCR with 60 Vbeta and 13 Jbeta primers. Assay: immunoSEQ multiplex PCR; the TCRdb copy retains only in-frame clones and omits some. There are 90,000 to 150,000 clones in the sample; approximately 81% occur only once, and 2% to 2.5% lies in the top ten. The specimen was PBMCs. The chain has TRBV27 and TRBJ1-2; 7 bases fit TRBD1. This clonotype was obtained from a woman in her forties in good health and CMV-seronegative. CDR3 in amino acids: CASSPDRVGYGYTF. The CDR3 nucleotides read TGTGCCAGCAGTCCAGACAGGGTTGGCTATGGCTACACCTTC.